This TCR beta chain was documented in a study of CD8 T cells in ankylosing spondylitis. Broader study findings: A subset of motif variants has previously been described in the synovial fluid and blood of reactive arthritis. Ankylosing spondylitis blood appeared to be characterized by a TCR beta motif of fewer than ten highly homologous variants. According to the report, clones linked to the disease were significantly enriched in matched synovial fluid samples taken from ankylosing spondylitis patients.

Preparation of TCR beta libraries was done by quantitative 5'-RACE with molecular barcodes. TCRdb re-analysed the 5' RACE reads in MiXCR, keeping a single row per CDR3 protein. The table has over 600,000 distinct CDR3 sequences, under 20% seen once. The table lists this clonotype with many counts. Its antigen is unidentified. CDR3 size: 12 residues. CDR1 and CDR2 (germline): DFQATT, SNEGSKA (reference sequence). V gave up 8 bases and J gave up 2 bases, with 11 bases separating them. Sequenced material: blood, either unsorted or a sorted T cell fraction (not recorded which). The TCR sequence derives from a male donor with ankylosing spondylitis. The chain carries TRBV20-1 and TRBJ2-3; D tentatively reads TRBD1 or TRBD2 (5 bases each). The CDR3 DNA follows: TGCAGTAGTTGGGGACCCACAGATACGCAGTATTTT. It is translated as CSSWGPTDTQYF.